The clone carrying this T cell receptor (beta chain) showed up just a few times. In the original analysis: For nucleated cells, counts were estimated from reference gene primer amplification. Repertoires were generated with immunoSEQ multiplex PCR, while TCRdb's copy carries only in-frame clones and drops some. That table furnishes V, J and clone size, whereas the DNA furnished D and trimming. The data show about 120,000 clones, around 90% seen once. This record belongs to a study of blood T cell repertoires in COVID-19. Study information: T cells, B-cell-depleted T cells, or PBMCs supplied cDNA or gDNA.

V gave up 5 bases and J gave up 4 bases, with 18 bases separating them. The CDR3 totals 15 residues. CDR1 and CDR2 from the germline V gene are KGHSH and LQKENI. V gene TRBV18 combines with J gene TRBJ2-7, with D perhaps matching TRBD1 (6 bases). The sequence derives from a woman aged 45-65 years with active or convalescent COVID-19. Sequenced input: peripheral blood. The CDR3 DNA sequence: TGTGCCAGCTCAGCAGGCATGGGACAACTTTACGAGCAGTACTTC. The encoded protein is CASSAGMGQLYEQYF.